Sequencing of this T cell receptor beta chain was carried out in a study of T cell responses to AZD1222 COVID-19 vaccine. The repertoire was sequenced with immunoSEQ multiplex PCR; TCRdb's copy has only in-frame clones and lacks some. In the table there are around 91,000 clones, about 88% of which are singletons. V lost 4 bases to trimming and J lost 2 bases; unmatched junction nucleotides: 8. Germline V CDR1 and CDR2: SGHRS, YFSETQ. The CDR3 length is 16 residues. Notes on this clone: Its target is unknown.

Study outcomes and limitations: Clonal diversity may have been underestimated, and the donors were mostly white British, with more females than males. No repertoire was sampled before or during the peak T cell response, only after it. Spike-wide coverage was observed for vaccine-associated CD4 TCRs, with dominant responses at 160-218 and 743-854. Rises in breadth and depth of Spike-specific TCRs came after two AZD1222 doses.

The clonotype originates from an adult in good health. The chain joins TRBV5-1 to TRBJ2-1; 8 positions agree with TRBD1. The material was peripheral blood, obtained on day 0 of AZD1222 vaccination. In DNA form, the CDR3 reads TGCGCCAGCAGCGGGGGGACAGGAGGGCCCTACAATGAGCAGTTCTTC. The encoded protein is CASSGGTGGPYNEQFF. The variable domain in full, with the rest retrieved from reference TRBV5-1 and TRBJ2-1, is KAGVTQTPRYLIKTRGQQVTLSCSPISGHRSVSWYQQTPGQGLQFLFEYFSETQRNKGNFPGRFSGRQFSNSRSEMNVSTLELGDSALYLCASSGGTGGPYNEQFFGPGTRLTVL.